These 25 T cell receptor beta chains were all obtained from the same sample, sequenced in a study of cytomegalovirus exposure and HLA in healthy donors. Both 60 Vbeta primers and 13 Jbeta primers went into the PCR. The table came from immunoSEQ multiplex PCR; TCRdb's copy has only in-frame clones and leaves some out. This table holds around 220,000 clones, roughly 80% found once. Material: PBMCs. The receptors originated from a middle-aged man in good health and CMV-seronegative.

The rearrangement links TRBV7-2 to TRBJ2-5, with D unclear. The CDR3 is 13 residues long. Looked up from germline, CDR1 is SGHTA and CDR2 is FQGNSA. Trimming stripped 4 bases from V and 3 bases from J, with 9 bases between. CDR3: CASSSRREETQYF. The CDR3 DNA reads TGTGCCAGCAGCTCCCGTCGAGAAGAGACCCAGTACTTC.

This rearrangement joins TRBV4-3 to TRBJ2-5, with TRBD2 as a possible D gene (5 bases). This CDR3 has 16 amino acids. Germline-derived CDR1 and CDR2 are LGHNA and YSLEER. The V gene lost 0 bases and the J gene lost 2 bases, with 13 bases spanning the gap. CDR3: CASSQEGAGPQETQYF. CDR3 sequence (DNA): TGCGCCAGCAGCCAAGAGGGAGCTGGACCACAAGAGACCCAGTACTTC.

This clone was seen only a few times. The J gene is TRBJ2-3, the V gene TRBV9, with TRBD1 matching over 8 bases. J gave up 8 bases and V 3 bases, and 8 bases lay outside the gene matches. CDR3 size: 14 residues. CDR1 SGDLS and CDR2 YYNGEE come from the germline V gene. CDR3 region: CASSGTRQGSTQYF. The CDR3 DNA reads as TGTGCCAGCAGCGGAACCCGACAGGGGTCTACGCAGTATTTT.

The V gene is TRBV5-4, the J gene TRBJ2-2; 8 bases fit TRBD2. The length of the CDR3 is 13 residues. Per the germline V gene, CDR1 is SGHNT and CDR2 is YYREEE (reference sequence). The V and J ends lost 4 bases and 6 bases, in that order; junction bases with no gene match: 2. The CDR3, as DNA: TGTGCCAGCAGCGGCGGGGGGCCCGGGGAGCTGTTTTTT. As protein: CASSGGGPGELFF.

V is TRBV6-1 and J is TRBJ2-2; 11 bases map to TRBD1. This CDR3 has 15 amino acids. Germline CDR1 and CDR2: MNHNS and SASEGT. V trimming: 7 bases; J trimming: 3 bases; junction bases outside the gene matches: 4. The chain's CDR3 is CASMRTGGDTGELFF. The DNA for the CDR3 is TGTGCCAGCATGCGGACAGGGGGCGACACCGGGGAGCTGTTTTTT.

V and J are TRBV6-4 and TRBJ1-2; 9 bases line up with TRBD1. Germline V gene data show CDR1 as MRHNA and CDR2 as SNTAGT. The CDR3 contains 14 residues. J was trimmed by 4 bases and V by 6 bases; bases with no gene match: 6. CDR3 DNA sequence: TGTGCCAGCAGGATGACAGGGGGAGGCTATGGCTACACCTTC. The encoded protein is CASRMTGGGYGYTF.

CDR3 loop: CASSEWQGDHEQYF. The CDR3 nucleotides are TGTGCCAGCAGTGAATGGCAGGGGGACCACGAGCAGTACTTC. The chain employs TRBV6-1 and TRBJ2-5; 7 bases map to TRBD1. The J call could be wrong; TRBJ2-7 is a better fit for the DNA end. This CDR3 comprises 14 residues. Looked up from germline, CDR1 is MNHNS and CDR2 is SASEGT.

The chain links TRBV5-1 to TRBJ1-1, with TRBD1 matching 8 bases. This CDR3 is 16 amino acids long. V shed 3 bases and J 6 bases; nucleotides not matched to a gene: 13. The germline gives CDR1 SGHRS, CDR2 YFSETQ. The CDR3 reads CASSSRQGKGLAEAFF. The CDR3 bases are TGCGCCAGCAGCTCCCGACAGGGGAAGGGTCTCGCTGAAGCTTTCTTT.

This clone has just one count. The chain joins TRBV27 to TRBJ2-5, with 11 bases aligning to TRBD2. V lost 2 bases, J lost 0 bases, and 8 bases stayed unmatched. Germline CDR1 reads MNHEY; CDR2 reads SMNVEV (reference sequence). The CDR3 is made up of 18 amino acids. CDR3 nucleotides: TGTGCCAGCAGTTTAAAAACACGACTAGCGGGGAACCAAGAGACCCAGTACTTC. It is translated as CASSLKTRLAGNQETQYF.

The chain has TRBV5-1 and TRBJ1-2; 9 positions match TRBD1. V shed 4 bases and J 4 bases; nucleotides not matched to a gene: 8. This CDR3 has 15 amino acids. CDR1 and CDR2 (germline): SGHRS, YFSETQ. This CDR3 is CASSLQGAKLYGYTF. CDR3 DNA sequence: TGCGCCAGCAGCCTACAGGGGGCCAAGCTCTATGGCTACACCTTC.

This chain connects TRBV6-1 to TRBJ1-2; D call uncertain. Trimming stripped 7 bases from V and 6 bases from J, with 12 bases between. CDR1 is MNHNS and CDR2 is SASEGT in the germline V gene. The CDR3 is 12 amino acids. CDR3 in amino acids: CASTPTRNGYTF. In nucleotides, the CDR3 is TGTGCCAGCACCCCGACAAGAAATGGCTACACCTTC.

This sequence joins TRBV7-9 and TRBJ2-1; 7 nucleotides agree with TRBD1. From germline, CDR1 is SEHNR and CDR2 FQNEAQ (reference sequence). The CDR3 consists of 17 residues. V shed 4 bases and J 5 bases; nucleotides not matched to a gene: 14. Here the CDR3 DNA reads TGTGCCAGCAGCTCCCGCTCCCGGGACAGTAAAGACAATGAGCAGTTCTTC. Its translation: CASSSRSRDSKDNEQFF. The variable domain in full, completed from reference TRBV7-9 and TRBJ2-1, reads DTGVSQNPRHKITKRGQNVTFRCDPISEHNRLYWYRQTLGQGPEFLTYFQNEAQLEKSRLLSDRFSAERPKGSFSTLEIQRTEQGDSAMYLCASSSRSRDSKDNEQFFGPGTRLTVL.

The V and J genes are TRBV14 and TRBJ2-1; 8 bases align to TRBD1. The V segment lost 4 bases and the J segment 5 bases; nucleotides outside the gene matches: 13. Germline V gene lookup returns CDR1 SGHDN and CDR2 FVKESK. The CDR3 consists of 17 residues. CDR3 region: CASSRTAGGLGDNEQFF. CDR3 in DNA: TGTGCCAGCAGCCGGACGGCAGGGGGCCTTGGTGACAATGAGCAGTTCTTC.

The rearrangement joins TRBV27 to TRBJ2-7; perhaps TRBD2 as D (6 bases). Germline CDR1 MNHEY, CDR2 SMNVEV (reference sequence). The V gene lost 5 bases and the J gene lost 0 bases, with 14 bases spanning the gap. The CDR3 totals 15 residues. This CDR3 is CASSHRLTSSYEQYF. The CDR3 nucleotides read TGTGCCAGCAGTCACCGCCTGACTAGCTCCTACGAGCAGTACTTC.

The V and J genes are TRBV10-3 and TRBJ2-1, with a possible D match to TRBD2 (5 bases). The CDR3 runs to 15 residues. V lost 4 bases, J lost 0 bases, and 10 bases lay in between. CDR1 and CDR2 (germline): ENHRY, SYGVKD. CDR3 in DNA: TGTGCCATCAGTGCTCTGGGGAGCTCCTACAATGAGCAGTTCTTC. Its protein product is CAISALGSSYNEQFF.

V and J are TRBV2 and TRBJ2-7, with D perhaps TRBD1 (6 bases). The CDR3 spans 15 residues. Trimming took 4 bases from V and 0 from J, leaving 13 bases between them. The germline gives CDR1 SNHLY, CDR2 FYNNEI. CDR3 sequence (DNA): TGTGCCAGCAGTGCAGGACAGATACTCTCCTACGAGCAGTACTTC. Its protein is CASSAGQILSYEQYF. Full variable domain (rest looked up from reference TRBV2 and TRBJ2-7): EPEVTQTPSHQVTQMGQEVILRCVPISNHLYFYWYRQILGQKVEFLVSFYNNEISEKSEIFDDQFSVERPDGSNFTLKIRSTKLEDSAMYFCASSAGQILSYEQYFGPGTRLTVT.

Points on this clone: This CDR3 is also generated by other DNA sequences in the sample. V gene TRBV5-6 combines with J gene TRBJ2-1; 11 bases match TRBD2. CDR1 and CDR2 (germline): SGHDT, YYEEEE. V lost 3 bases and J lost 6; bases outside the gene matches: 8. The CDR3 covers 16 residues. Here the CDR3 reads CASSSTTSGRPNEQFF. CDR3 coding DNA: TGTGCCAGCAGCTCCACTACTAGCGGGAGACCCAATGAGCAGTTCTTC.

The CDR3 DNA follows: TGTGCCAGCAGCTTAATTCCAGGGGGCCGATATGGCTACACCTTC. Amino acids: CASSLIPGGRYGYTF. J is TRBJ1-2 and V is TRBV7-3, with 8 bases that match TRBD1. The trim removed 1 base at V and 5 bases at J, leaving 6 bases unmatched. The CDR3 spans 15 residues. Germline values: CDR1 SGHTA, CDR2 FQGTGA. The full variable domain, with the rest looked up from reference TRBV7-3 and TRBJ1-2, is GAGVSQTPSNKVTEKGKYVELRCDPISGHTALYWYRQSLGQGPEFLIYFQGTGAADDSGLPNDRFFAVRPEGSVSTLKIQRTERGDSAVYLCASSLIPGGRYGYTFGSGTRLTVV.

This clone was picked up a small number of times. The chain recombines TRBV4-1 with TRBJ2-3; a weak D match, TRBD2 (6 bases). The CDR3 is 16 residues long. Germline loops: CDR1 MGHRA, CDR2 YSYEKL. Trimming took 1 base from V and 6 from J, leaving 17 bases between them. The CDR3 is CASSQVSGSLGDTQYF. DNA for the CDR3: TGCGCCAGCAGCCAAGTTAGCGGATCTCTTGGGGATACGCAGTATTTT.

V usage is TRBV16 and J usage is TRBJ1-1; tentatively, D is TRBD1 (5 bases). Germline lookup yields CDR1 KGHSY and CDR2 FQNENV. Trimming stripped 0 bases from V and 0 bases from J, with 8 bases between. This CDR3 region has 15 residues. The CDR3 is CASSQSGRMNTEAFF. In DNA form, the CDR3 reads TGTGCCAGCAGCCAATCGGGGCGGATGAACACTGAAGCTTTCTTT.

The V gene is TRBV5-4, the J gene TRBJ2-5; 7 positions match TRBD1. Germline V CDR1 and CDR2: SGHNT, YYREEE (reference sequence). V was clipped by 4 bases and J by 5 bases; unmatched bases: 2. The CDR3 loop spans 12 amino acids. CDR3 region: CASSGTVETQYF. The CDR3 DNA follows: TGTGCCAGCAGCGGGACAGTGGAGACCCAGTACTTC.

DNA of the CDR3: TGTGCCAGTGGAAACAGGGGGCGGAATCAGCCCCAGCATTTT. This translates into CASGNRGRNQPQHF. This rearrangement joins TRBV19 to TRBJ1-5; 9 bases agree with TRBD1. V gave up 8 bases and J gave up 4 bases; unmatched junction bases: 6. The length of the CDR3 is 14 residues. Looked up from germline, CDR1 is LNHDA and CDR2 is SQIVND (reference sequence).

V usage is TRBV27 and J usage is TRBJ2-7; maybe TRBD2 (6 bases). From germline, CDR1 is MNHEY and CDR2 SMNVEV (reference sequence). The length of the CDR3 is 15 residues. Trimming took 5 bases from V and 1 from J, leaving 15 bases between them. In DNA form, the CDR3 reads TGTGCCAGCAGTCTTCTCGCTGGGAGGTCCTACGAGCAGTACTTC. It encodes CASSLLAGRSYEQYF.

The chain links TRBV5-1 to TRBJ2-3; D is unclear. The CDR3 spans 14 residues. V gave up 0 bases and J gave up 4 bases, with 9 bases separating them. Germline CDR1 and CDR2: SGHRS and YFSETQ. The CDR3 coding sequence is TGCGCCAGCAGCTTGGGTTATAGCCCAGATACGCAGTATTTT. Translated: CASSLGYSPDTQYF.

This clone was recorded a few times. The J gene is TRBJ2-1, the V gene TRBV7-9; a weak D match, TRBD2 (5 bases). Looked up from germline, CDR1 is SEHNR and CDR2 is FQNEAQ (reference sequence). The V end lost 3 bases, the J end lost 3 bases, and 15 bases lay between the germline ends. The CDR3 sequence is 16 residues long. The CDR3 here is CASSLGDGGLYNEQFF. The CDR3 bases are TGTGCCAGCAGCTTGGGCGACGGCGGACTCTACAATGAGCAGTTCTTC.